A selection of T cell receptor beta chains follows, all from one sample in a study of regulatory T cells in long-lasting Graves disease. TCRdb independently ran MiXCR on the multiplex PCR reads; one entry per CDR3 protein. The sample has hundreds of thousands of distinct CDR3 sequences; roughly 21% are singletons. The sequences come from peripheral blood mononuclear cells (PBMCs), collected when the disease was refractory, from a patient treated with antithyroid drugs. These receptor sequences come from a female donor with Graves disease. Each CDR3 is given with its conserved first and last residue. The D gene is left open where the match is weak. The listing skips clone size in some rows; elsewhere it reads once, few, many or a size class.

V gene: TRBV2; D gene: .; J gene: TRBJ1-5; clone size: many; CDR3 protein: CASSIGSEPQHF; CDR3 DNA: TGTGCCAGCAGTATAGGTTCTGAGCCCCAGCATTTT
V gene: TRBV2; D gene: .; J gene: TRBJ1-1; clone size: many; CDR3 protein: CASSAGGTEAFF; CDR3 DNA: TGTGCCAGCAGCGCCGGGGGCACTGAAGCTTTCTTT
V gene: TRBV7-9; D gene: TRBD1; J gene: TRBJ1-6; clone size: .; CDR3 protein: CASSLTPGGNNSPLHF; CDR3 DNA: TGTGCCAGCAGCTTAACCCCAGGGGGCAATAATTCACCCCTCCACTTT
V gene: TRBV24-1; D gene: .; J gene: TRBJ1-5; clone size: .; CDR3 protein: CATSEAGEGQPQHF; CDR3 DNA: TGTGCCACCAGTGAGGCAGGGGAGGGTCAGCCCCAGCATTTT
V gene: TRBV6-1; D gene: .; J gene: TRBJ1-5; clone size: once; CDR3 protein: CASSPTGGLDQPQHF; CDR3 DNA: TGTGCCAGCAGTCCGACGGGTGGGCTGGATCAGCCCCAGCATTTT
V gene: TRBV12-3/TRBV12-4; D gene: TRBD1; J gene: TRBJ2-7; clone size: many; CDR3 protein: CASSLGTGGASYEQYF; CDR3 DNA: TGTGCCAGCAGTTTGGGGACAGGGGGCGCATCCTACGAGCAGTACTTC
V gene: TRBV7-8; D gene: .; J gene: TRBJ2-5; clone size: .; CDR3 protein: CASSLARWQGETQYF; CDR3 DNA: TGTGCCAGCAGCTTAGCTAGGTGGCAGGGAGAGACCCAGTACTTC
V gene: TRBV13; D gene: .; J gene: TRBJ1-1; clone size: few; CDR3 protein: CASSLGGPPAAFF; CDR3 DNA: TGTGCCAGCAGCTTAGGGGGGCCGCCGGCTGCTTTCTTT
V gene: TRBV7-2; D gene: TRBD2; J gene: TRBJ2-7; clone size: .; CDR3 protein: CASSLAGGRGLEQYF; CDR3 DNA: TGTGCCAGCAGCTTAGCCGGCGGGAGGGGGCTCGAGCAGTACTTC
V gene: TRBV6-1; D gene: TRBD1; J gene: TRBJ1-3; clone size: few; CDR3 protein: CASSLLQGAGNTIYF; CDR3 DNA: TGTGCCAGCAGTCTTTTACAGGGGGCTGGAAACACCATATATTTT
V gene: TRBV2; D gene: TRBD2; J gene: TRBJ2-2; clone size: many; CDR3 protein: CASSKGLAGVRNGELFF; CDR3 DNA: TGTGCCAGCAGTAAGGGACTAGCGGGGGTGCGCAACGGGGAGCTGTTTTTT
V gene: TRBV5-1; D gene: TRBD1; J gene: TRBJ2-5; clone size: .; CDR3 protein: CASSLVTGHQETQYF; CDR3 DNA: TGCGCCAGCAGCTTGGTGACAGGGCACCAAGAGACCCAGTACTTC
V gene: TRBV6-1; D gene: TRBD1; J gene: TRBJ1-2; clone size: .; CDR3 protein: CASSLGQGVFYGYTF; CDR3 DNA: TGTGCCAGCAGCCTCGGACAGGGGGTTTTCTATGGCTACACCTTC
V gene: TRBV28; D gene: .; J gene: TRBJ1-4; clone size: many; CDR3 protein: CASTDGTSTNEKLFF; CDR3 DNA: TGTGCCAGCACAGACGGAACCTCAACTAATGAAAAACTGTTTTTT
V gene: TRBV11-2; D gene: .; J gene: TRBJ2-1; clone size: .; CDR3 protein: CASSRLSNEQFF; CDR3 DNA: TGTGCCAGCAGCCGACTGAGCAATGAGCAGTTCTTC
V gene: TRBV19; D gene: TRBD1; J gene: TRBJ1-5; clone size: few; CDR3 protein: CASNPDRGYNQPQHF; CDR3 DNA: TGTGCCAGTAACCCGGACAGGGGATACAATCAGCCCCAGCATTTT
V gene: TRBV27; D gene: TRBD2; J gene: TRBJ2-3; clone size: .; CDR3 protein: CASSFTGTSGGADTQYF; CDR3 DNA: TGTGCCAGCAGTTTCACCGGGACTAGCGGGGGGGCAGATACGCAGTATTTT
V gene: TRBV20-1; D gene: .; J gene: TRBJ1-2; clone size: .; CDR3 protein: CSAPIPPNYGYTF; CDR3 DNA: TGCAGTGCTCCCATTCCACCGAACTATGGCTACACCTTC